This T cell receptor beta chain derives from a study of human T cells and chemical hapten exposure. TCRdb fed the RACE reads into MiXCR, producing one record per CDR3 protein. The table has more than 75,000 distinct CDR3 sequences, about 9.6% seen once. Described time point: patch test 2, 6 weeks after DPC sensitization. Indicated treatment: therapeutic diphenylcyclopropenone sensitization with weekly scalp DPC. Trimming removed 4 bases at V and 5 bases at J, with 16 bases between. CDR1 and CDR2 from the germline V gene are SGHRS and YFSETQ. The CDR3 is 14 residues long. The input for sequencing was whole blood, taken in connection with sensitization to the hapten diphenylcyclopropenone (DPC). This chain uses TRBV5-1 with TRBJ2-7; D is undetermined. This receptor was identified in a woman aged 40 to 50 with alopecia areata. Some clones in this sample may be carry-over from other donors' samples. The CDR3 nucleotides are TGCGCCAGCAGCCCCCCCAGCGTCGGCGACGAGCAGTACTTC. This sequence encodes CASSPPSVGDEQYF. Together with reference TRBV5-1 and TRBJ2-7, the CDR3 gives the full variable domain: KAGVTQTPRYLIKTRGQQVTLSCSPISGHRSVSWYQQTPGQGLQFLFEYFSETQRNKGNFPGRFSGRQFSNSRSEMNVSTLELGDSALYLCASSPPSVGDEQYFGPGTRLTVT.